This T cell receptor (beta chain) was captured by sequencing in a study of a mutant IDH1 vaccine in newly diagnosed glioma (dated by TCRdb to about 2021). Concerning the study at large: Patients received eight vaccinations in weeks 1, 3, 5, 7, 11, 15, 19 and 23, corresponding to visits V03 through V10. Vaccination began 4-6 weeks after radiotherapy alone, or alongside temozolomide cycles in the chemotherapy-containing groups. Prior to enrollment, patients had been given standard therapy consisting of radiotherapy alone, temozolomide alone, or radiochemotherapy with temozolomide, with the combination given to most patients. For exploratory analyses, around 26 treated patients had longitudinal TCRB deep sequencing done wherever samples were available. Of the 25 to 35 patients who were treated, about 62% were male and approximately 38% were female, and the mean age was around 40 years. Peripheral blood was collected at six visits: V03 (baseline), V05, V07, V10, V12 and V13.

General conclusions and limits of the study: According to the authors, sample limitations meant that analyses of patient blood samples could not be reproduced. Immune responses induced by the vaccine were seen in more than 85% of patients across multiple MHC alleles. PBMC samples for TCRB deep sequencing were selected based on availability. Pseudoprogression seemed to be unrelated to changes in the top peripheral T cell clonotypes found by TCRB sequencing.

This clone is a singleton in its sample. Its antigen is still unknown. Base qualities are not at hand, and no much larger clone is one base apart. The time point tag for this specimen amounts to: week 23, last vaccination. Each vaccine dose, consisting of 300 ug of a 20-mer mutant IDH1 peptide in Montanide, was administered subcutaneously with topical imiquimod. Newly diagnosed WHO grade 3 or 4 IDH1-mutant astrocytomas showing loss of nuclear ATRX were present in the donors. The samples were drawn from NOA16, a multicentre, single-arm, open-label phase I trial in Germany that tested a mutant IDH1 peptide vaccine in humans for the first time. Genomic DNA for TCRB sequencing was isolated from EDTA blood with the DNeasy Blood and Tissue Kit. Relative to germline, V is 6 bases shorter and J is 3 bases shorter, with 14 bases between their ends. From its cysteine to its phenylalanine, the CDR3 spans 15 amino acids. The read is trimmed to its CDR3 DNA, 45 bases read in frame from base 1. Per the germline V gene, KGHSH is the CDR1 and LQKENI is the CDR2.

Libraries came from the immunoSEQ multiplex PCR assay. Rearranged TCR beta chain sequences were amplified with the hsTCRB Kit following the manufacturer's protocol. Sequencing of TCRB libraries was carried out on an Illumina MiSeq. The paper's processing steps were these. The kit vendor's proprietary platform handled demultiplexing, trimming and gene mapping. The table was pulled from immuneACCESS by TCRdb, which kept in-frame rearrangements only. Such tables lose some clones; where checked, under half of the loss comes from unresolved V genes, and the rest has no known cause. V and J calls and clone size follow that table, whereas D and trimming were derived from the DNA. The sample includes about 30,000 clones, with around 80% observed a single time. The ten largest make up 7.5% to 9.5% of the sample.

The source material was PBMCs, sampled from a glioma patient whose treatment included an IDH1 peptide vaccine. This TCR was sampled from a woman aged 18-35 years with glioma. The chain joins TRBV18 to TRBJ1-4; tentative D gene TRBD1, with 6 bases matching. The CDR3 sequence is CASSLRGASNEKLFF. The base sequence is TGTGCCAGCTCCCTACGGGGGGCTTCTAATGAAAAACTGTTTTTT.